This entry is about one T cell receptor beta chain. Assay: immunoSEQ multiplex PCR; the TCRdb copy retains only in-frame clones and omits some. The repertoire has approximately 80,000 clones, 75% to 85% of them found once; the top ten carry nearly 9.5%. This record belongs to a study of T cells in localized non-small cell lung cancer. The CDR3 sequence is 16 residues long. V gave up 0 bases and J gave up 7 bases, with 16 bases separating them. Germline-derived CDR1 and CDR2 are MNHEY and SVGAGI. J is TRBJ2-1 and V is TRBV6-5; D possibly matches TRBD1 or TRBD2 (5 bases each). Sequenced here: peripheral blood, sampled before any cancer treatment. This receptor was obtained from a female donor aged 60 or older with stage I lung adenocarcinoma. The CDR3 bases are TGTGCCAGCAGTTACTCGAGGGGAATCGCTCTTAATGAGCAGTTCTTC. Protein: CASSYSRGIALNEQFF.